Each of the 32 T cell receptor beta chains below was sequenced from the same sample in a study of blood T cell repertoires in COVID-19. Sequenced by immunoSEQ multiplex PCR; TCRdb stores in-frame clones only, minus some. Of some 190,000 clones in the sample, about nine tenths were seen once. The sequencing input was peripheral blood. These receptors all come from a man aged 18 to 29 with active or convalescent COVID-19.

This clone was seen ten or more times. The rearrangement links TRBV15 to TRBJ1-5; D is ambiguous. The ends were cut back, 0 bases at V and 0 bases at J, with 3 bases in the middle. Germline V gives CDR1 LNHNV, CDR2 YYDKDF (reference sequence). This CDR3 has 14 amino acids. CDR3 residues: CATSRDLSNQPQHF. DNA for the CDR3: TGTGCCACCAGCAGAGATCTTAGCAATCAGCCCCAGCATTTT.

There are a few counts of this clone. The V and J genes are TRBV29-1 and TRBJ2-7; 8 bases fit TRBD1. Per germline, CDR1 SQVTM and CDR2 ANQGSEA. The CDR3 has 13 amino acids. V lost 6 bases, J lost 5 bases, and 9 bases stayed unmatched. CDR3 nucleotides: TGCAGCGTCCGGACAGGGCGATCAGACGAGCAGTACTTC. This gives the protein CSVRTGRSDEQYF.

The CDR3 reads CATSIPLLGANVLTF. The DNA for the CDR3 is TGTGCCACCAGCATCCCTTTACTAGGGGCCAACGTCCTGACTTTC. The rearrangement uses TRBV15 and TRBJ2-6; D is ambiguous. Trimming took 4 bases from V and 4 from J, leaving 11 bases between them. The germline gives CDR1 LNHNV, CDR2 YYDKDF (reference sequence). CDR3 length equals 15 residues.

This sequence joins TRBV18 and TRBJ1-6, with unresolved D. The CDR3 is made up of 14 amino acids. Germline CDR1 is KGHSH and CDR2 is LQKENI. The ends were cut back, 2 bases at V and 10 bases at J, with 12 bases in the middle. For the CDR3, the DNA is TGTGCCAGCTCACCAAACGGGATCGGGTCACCCCTCCACTTT. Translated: CASSPNGIGSPLHF.

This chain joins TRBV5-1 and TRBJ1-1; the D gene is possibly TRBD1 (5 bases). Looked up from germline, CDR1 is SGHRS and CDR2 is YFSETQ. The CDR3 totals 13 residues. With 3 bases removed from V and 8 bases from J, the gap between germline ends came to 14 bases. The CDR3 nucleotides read TGCGCCAGCAGCTCGCGGGACCCTCCCGAAGCTTTCTTT. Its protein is CASSSRDPPEAFF.

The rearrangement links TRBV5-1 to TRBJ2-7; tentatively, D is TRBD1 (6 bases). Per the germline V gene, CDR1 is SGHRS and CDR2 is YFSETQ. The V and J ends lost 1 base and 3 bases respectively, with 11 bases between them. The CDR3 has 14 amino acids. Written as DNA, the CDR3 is TGCGCCAGCAGCTTGACAGGGCCGATCTACGAGCAGTACTTC. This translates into CASSLTGPIYEQYF.

CDR3: CASGTVSNQPQHF. As DNA, the CDR3 is TGTGCCAGCGGAACAGTAAGCAATCAGCCCCAGCATTTT. The V and J genes are TRBV6-5 and TRBJ1-5; D unresolved. This CDR3 contains 13 residues. Germline V gene lookup returns CDR1 MNHEY and CDR2 SVGAGI. V was shortened by 8 bases and J by 1 base, with 9 bases between the two germline ends.

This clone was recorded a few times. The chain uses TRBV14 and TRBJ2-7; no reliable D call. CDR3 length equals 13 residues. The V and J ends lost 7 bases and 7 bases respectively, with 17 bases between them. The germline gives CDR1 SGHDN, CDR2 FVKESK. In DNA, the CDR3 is TGTGCCAGCAACCCTTTAGGTGTCGGGGAGCAGTACTTC. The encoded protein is CASNPLGVGEQYF. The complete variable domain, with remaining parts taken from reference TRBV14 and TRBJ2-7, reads EAGVTQFPSHSVIEKGQTVTLRCDPISGHDNLYWYRRVMGKEIKFLLHFVKESKQDESGMPNNRFLAERTGGTYSTLKVQPAELEDSGVYFCASNPLGVGEQYFGPGTRLTVT.

The CDR3 nucleotides read TGTGCCAGCAGCGCGGGACAGGGGGCCTATAACTATGGCTACACCTTC. This codes for CASSAGQGAYNYGYTF. The chain links TRBV12-1 to TRBJ1-2; the table assigns TRBD1, which was not confirmed against the DNA. TRBV12-1 is an annotated pseudogene. CDR3 size: 16 residues.

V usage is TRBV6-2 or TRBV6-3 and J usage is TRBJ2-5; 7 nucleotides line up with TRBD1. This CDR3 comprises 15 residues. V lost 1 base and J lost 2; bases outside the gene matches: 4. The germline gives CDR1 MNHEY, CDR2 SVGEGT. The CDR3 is CASSYYRDRQETQYF. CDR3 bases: TGTGCCAGCAGTTACTACCGGGACAGACAAGAGACCCAGTACTTC.

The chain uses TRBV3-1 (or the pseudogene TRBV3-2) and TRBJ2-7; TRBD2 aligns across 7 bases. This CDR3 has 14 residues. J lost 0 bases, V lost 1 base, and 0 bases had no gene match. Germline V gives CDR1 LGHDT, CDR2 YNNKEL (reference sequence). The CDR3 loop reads CASSQGTSSYEQYF. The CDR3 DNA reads TGTGCCAGCAGCCAAGGGACTAGCTCCTACGAGCAGTACTTC.

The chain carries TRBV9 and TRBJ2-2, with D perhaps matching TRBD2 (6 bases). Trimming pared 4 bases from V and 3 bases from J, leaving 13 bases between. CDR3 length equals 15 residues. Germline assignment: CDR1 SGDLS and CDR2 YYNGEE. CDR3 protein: CASSTRRDYTGELFF. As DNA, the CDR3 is TGTGCCAGCAGCACCCGACGGGACTACACCGGGGAGCTGTTTTTT.

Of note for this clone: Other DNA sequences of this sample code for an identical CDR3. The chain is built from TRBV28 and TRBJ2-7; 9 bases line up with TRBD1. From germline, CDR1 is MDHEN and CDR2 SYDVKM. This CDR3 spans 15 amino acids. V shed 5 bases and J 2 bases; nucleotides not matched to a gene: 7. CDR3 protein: CASSNLGTGTYEQYF. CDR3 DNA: TGTGCCAGCAGTAACCTTGGGACAGGGACCTACGAGCAGTACTTC.

Written as DNA, the CDR3 is TGTGCCAGTAGTATAGACCGAGCGGCCGGGGAGCTGTTTTTT. It specifies CASSIDRAAGELFF. The J gene is TRBJ2-2, the V gene TRBV19; D is possibly TRBD2 (5 bases). V gave up 0 bases and J gave up 6 bases, with 8 bases separating them. Germline assignment: CDR1 LNHDA and CDR2 SQIVND (reference sequence). This CDR3 region has 14 residues. The complete variable domain, with remaining parts taken from reference TRBV19 and TRBJ2-2, reads DGGITQSPKYLFRKEGQNVTLSCEQNLNHDAMYWYRQDPGQGLRLIYYSQIVNDFQKGDIAEGYSVSREKKESFPLTVTSAQKNPTAFYLCASSIDRAAGELFFGEGSRLTVL.

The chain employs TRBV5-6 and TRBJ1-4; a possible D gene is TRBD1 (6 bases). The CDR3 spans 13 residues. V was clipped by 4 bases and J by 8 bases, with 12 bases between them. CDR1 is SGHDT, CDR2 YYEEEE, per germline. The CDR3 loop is CASSLGGREKLFF. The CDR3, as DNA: TGTGCCAGCAGCCTAGGGGGACGAGAAAAACTGTTTTTT.

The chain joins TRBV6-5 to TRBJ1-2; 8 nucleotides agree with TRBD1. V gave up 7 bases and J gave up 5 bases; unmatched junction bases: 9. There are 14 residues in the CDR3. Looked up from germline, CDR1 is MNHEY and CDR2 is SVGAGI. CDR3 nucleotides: TGTGCCAGCAAGTCCTCTGGGACAGGTTATGGCTACACCTTC. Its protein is CASKSSGTGYGYTF.

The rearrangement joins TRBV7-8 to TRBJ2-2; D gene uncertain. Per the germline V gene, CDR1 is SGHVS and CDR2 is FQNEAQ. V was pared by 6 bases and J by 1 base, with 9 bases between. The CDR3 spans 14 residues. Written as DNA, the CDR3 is TGTGCCAGCAGGGCTACAGAGAACACCGGGGAGCTGTTTTTT. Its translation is CASRATENTGELFF.

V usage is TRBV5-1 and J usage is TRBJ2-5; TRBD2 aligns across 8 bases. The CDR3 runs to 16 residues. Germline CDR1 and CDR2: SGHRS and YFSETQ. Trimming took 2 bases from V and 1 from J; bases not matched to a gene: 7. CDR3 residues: CASSFLGLGPQETQYF. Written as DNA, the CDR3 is TGCGCCAGCAGCTTCCTGGGACTAGGCCCCCAAGAGACCCAGTACTTC.

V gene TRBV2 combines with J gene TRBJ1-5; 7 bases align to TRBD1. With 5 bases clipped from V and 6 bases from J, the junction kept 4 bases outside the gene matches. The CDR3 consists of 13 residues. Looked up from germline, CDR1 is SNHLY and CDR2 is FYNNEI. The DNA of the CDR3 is TGTGCCAGCAGTCGACAGGGACTTCAGCCCCAGCATTTT. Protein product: CASSRQGLQPQHF.

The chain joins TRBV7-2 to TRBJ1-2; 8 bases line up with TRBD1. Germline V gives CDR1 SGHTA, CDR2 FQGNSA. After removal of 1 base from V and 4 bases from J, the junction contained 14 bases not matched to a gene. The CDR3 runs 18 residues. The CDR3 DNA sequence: TGTGCCAGCAGCTTAGATCCCAGAAAAGCAGGGGGCGGCTATGGCTACACCTTC. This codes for CASSLDPRKAGGGYGYTF.

The CDR3 nucleotides are TGTGCCAGCAGTTTGACAGGGGGGTATACCGGGGAGCTGTTTTTT. Residues: CASSLTGGYTGELFF. The chain is built from TRBV27 and TRBJ2-2, with 9 bases matching TRBD1. Germline assignment: CDR1 MNHEY and CDR2 SMNVEV (reference sequence). V was clipped by 3 bases and J by 5 bases; unmatched bases: 4. The CDR3 contains 15 residues.

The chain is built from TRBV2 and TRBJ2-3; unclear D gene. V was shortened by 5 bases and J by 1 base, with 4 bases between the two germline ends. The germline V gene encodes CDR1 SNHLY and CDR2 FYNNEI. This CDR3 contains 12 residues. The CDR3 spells CASSLGTDTQYF. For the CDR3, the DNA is TGTGCCAGCAGTCTCGGCACAGATACGCAGTATTTT.

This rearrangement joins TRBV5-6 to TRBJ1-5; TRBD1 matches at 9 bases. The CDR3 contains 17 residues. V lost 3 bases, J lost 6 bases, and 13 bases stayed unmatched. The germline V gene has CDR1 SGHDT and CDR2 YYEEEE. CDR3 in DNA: TGTGCCAGCAGCTCTTGGAGGGGACAGGGAGGCATTCAGCCCCAGCATTTT. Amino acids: CASSSWRGQGGIQPQHF.

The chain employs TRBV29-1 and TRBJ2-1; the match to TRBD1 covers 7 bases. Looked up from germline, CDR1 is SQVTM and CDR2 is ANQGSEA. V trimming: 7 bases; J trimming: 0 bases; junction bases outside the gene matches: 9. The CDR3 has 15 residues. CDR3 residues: CSGLLQGYSYNEQFF. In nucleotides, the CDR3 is TGCAGCGGACTACTACAGGGGTACTCCTACAATGAGCAGTTCTTC.

CDR3 sequence reads: CASTQDRAPLGGYTF. The DNA for the CDR3 is TGTGCCAGCACTCAGGACAGGGCCCCCCTCGGTGGCTACACCTTC. V gene TRBV5-6 combines with J gene TRBJ1-2, with 8 bases aligning to TRBD1. The trim removed 6 bases at V and 7 bases at J, leaving 14 bases unmatched. This CDR3 has 15 residues. CDR1 and CDR2 (germline): SGHDT, YYEEEE.

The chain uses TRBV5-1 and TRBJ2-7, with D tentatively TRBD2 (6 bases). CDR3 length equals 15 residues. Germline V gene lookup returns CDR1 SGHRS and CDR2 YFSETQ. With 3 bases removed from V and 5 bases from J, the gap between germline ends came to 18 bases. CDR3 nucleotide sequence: TGCGCCAGCAGCTGGCGGGACGGTGAAGGCGACGAGCAGTACTTC. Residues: CASSWRDGEGDEQYF.

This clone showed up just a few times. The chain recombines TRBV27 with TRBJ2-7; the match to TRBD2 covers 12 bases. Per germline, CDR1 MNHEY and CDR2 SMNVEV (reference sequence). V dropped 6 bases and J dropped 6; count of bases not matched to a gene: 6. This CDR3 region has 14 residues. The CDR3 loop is CASRRTSGTVEQYF. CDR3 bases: TGTGCCAGCAGACGGACTAGCGGGACAGTCGAGCAGTACTTC.

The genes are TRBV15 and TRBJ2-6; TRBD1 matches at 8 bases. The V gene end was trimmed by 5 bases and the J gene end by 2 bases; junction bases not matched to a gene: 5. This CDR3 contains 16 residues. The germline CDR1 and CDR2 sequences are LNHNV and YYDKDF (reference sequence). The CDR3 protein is CATSPSGGAGANVLTF. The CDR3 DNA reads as TGTGCCACCAGCCCTTCAGGGGGCGCTGGGGCCAACGTCCTGACTTTC.

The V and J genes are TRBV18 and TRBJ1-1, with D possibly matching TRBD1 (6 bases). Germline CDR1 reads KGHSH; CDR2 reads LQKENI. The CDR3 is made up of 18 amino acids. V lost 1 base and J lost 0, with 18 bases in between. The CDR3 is CASSPLPVETGMNTEAFF. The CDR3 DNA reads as TGTGCCAGCTCACCACTCCCGGTGGAGACAGGTATGAACACTGAAGCTTTCTTT.

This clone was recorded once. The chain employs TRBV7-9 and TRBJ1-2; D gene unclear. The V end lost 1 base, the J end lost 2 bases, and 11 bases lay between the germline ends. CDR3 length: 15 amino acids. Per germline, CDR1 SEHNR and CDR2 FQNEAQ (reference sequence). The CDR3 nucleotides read TGTGCCAGCAGCTTAGATTGGGAGAGAAACTATGGCTACACCTTC. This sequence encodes CASSLDWERNYGYTF.

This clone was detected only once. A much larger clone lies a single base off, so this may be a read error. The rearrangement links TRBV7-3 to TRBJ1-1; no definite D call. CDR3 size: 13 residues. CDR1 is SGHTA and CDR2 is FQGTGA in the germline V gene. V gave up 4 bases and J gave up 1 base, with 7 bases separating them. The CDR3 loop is CASSSNRNTEAFF. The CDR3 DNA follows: TGTGCCAGCAGCTCAAACAGGAACACTGAAGCTTTCTTT.

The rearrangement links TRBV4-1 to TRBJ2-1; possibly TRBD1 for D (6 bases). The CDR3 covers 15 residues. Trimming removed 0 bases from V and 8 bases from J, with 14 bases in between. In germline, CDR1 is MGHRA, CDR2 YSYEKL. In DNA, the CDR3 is TGCGCCAGCAGCCAAGATAGGGGGACGGCGGATGAGCAGTTCTTC. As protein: CASSQDRGTADEQFF.